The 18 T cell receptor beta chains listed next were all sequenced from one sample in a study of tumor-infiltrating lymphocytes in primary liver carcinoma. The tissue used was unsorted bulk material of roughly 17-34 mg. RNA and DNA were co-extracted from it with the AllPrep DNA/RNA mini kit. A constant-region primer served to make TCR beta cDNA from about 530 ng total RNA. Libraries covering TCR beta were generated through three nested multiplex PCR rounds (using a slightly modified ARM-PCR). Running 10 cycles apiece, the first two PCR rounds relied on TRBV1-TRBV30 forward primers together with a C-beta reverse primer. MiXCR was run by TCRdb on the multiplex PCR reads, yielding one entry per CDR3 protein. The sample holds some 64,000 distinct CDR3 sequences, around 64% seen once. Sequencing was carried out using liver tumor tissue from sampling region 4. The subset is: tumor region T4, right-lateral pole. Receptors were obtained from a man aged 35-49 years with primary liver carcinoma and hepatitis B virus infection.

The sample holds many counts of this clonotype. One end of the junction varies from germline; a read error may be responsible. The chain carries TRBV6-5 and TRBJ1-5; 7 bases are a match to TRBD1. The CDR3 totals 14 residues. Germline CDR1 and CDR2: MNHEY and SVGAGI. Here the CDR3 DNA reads TGTACCAGCAGTTACTCGGGACAGAATCAGCCCCAGCATTTT. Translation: CTSSYSGQNQPQHF.

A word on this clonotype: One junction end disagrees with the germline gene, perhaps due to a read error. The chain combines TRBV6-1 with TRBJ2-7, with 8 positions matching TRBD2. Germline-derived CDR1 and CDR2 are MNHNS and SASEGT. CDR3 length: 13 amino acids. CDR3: CTSNPIAGNEQYF. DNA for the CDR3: TGTACCAGTAATCCCATAGCGGGAAACGAGCAGTACTTC.

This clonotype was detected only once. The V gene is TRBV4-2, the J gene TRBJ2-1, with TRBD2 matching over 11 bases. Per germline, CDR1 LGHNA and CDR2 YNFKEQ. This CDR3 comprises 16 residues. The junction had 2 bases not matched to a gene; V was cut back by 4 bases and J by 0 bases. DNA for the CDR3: TGTGCCAGCAGCCCGACTAGCGGGATCTCCTACAATGAGCAGTTCTTC. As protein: CASSPTSGISYNEQFF.

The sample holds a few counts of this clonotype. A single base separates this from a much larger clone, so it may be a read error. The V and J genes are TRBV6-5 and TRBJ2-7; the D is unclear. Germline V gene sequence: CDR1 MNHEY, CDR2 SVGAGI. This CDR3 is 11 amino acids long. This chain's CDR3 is CVSSYLGEQYF. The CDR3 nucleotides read TGTGTCAGCAGTTACTTGGGGGAGCAGTACTTC.

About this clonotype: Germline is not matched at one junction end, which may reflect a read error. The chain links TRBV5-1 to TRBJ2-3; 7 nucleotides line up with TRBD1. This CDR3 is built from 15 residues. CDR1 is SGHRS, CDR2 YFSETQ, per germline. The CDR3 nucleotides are TGCGCAAGCAGCCTGACAGGGTTGACGCCAGATATTCAATATTTT. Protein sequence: CASSLTGLTPDIQYF.

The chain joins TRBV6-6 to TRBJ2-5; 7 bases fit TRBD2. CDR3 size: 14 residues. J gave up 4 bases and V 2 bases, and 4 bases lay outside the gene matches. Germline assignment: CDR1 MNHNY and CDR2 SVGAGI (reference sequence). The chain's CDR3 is CASSYGGSAETQYF. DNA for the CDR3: TGTGCCAGCAGTTACGGCGGGAGTGCAGAGACCCAGTACTTC.

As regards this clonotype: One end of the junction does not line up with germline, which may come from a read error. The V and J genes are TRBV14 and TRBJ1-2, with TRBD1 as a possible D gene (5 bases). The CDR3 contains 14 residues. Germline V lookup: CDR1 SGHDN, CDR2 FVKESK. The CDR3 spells CASSQDRNRTGYAF. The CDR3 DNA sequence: TGTGCCAGCAGCCAGGACCGGAACAGGACTGGCTACGCCTTC.

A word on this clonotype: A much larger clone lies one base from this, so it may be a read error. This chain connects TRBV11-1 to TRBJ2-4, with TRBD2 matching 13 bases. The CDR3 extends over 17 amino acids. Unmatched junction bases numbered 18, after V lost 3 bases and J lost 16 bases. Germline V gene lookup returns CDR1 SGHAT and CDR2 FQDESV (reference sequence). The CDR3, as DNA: TGTGCCAGCAGCTTTCCCGGGACTAGCGGGACCAAAGACATTCGATACTTC. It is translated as CASSFPGTSGTKDIRYF. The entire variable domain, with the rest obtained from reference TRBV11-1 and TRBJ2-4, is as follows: EAEVAQSPRYKITEKSQAVAFWCDPISGHATLYWYRQILGQGPELLVQFQDESVVDDSQLPKDRFSAERLKGVDSTLKIQPAELGDSAMYLCASSFPGTSGTKDIRYFGAGTRLSVL.

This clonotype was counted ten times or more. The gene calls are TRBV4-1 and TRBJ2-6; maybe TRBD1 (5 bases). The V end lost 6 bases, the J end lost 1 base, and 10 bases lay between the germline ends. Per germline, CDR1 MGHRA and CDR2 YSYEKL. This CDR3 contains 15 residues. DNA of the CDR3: TGCGCCAGCAGGCCGACAGAGTCTGGGGCCAACGTCCTGACTTTC. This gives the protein CASRPTESGANVLTF.

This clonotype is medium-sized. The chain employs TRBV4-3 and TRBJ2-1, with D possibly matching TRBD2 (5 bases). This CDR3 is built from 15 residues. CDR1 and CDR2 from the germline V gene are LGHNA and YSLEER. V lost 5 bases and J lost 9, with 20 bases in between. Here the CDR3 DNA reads TGCGCCAGCAGCACCTCCCCCGGGAATATAGGTGAGCAGTTCTTC. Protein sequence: CASSTSPGNIGEQFF.

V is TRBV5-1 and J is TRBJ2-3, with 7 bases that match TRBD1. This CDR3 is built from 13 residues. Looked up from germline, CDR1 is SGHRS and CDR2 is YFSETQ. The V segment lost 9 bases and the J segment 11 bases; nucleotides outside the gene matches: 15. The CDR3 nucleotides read TGCGCCAACAGGGGAGCGGTCACAGGTATGCAGTATTTT. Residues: CANRGAVTGMQYF.

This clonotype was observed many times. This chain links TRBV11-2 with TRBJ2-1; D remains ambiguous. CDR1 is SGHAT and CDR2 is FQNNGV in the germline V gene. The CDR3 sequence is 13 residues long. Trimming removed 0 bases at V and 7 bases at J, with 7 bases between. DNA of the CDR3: TGTGCCAGCAGCTTAGATAGGTTAAATGAGCAGTTCTTC. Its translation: CASSLDRLNEQFF.

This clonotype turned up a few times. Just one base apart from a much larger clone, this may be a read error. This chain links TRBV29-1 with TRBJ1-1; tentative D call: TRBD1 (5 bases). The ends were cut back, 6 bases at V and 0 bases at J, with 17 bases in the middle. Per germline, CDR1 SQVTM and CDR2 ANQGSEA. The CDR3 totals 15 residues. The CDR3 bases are TGCAGCGTCGGCGCAGGGTGCGGTATGAACACTGAAGCTTTCTTT. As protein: CSVGAGCGMNTEAFF.

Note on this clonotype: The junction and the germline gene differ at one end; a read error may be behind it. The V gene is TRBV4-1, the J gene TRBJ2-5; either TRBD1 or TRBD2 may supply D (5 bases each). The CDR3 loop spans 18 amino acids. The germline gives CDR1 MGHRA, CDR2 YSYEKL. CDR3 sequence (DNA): TGTGCCAGCAGCCAAGAGTCCCGAGGGGCGGCCACATGGGAGACCCAGTACTTC. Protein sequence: CASSQESRGAATWETQYF.

The CDR3 bases are TGTGCCAGCAGTTACCCCTGCGTGACCCCGACGGCTTTCTTT. It is translated as CASSYPCVTPTAFF. J is TRBJ1-1 and V is TRBV6-2 or TRBV6-3, with no clear D. The length of the CDR3 is 14 residues. CDR1 is MNHEY and CDR2 is SVGEGT in the germline V gene. V gave up 2 bases and J gave up 11 bases, with 18 bases separating them.

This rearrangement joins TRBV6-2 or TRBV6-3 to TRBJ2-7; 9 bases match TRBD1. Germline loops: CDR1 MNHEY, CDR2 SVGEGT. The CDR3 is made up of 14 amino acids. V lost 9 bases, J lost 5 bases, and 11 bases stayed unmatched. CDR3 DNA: TGTGCCAGTAGCCCCCGGGACAGGGCCCACGAGCAGTACTTC. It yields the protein CASSPRDRAHEQYF.

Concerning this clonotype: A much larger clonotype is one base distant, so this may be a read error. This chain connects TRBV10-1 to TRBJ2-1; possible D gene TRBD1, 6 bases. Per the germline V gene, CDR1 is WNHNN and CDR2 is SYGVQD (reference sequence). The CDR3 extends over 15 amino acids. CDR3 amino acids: CTSSDQSRGGNEQFF. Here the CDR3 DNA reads TGCACCAGCAGTGACCAGAGCAGGGGTGGAAATGAGCAGTTCTTC.

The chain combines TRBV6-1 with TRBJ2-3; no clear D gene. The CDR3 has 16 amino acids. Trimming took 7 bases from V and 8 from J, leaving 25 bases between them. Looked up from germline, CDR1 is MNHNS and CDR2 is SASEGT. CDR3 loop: CASNEESSSAGVTQYF. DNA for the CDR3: TGTGCCAGCAATGAGGAAAGTTCCTCCGCCGGTGTTACGCAGTATTTT.